This T cell receptor (beta chain) was identified during a study of CD8+CD57+ T cells in acquired aplastic anemia. On the study more broadly: The sorted CD4+ and CD8+ cells yielded an average around 3.4 ug of DNA.

Ten or more counts support this clonotype. The target antigen is unknown. Study-wide points: Roughly 27 sequences, all CD8+ CDR3, were shared between patients and controls.

CDR1 and CDR2 (germline): MGHDK, SYGVNS. This CDR3 has 14 residues. J gave up 2 bases and V 4 bases, and 3 bases lay outside the gene matches. TCR beta VDJ combinations and CDR3 sequences were profiled from genomic DNA. TCRdb itself ran the reads through MiXCR, one entry per CDR3 protein. Among about 180,000 distinct CDR3 sequences listed, roughly 65% were seen once. Selection for sequencing was limited to patients who had shown CD8+CD57+ cell expansion by flow cytometry. Severe acquired aplastic anemia was present in all patients. The chain recombines TRBV25-1 with TRBJ1-1; 8 nucleotides align to TRBD1. The TCR was taken from a human donor with aplastic anemia. What was sequenced was sorted CD4+, CD8+, or CD8+CD57+ T cells (not recorded which) from PBMCs. The CDR3 sequence is CASSVTGGNTEAFF. The CDR3 DNA reads TGTGCCAGCAGTGTAACAGGGGGAAACACTGAAGCTTTCTTT.